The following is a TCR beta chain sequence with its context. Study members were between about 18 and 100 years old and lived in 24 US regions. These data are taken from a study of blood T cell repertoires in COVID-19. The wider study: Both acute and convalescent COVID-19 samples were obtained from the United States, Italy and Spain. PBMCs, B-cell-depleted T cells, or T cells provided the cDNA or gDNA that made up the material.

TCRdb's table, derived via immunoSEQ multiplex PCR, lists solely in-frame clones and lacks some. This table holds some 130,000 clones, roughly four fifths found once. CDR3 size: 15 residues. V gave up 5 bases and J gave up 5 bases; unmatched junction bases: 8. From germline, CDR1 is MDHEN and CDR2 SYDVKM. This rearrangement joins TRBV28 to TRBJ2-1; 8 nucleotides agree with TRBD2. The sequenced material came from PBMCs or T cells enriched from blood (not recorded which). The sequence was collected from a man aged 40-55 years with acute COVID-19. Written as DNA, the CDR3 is TGTGCCAGCAGTCCCCAGCGGGAGTGGAACAATGAGCAGTTCTTC. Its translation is CASSPQREWNNEQFF.